This T cell receptor beta chain was observed in a study of T cells in localized non-small cell lung cancer (dated by TCRdb to the early 2020s). The study in broad terms: The study analyzed T cell repertoires of 236 early-stage NSCLC patients, comparing tumors and uninvolved tumor-adjacent lungs. The cohort comprised 200 to 300 treatment-naïve NSCLC patients with resected, localized lung tumors. A mean age of about 66 years was recorded for the NSCLC patients, of whom roughly 130 were male and about 100 were female. What the research found in general, with its limitations: A median of about 53 of the top 100 tumor clones were detected in paired uninvolved adjacent lung, and 28 of these tumor clones were also found among the top 100 clones of the paired uninvolved adjacent lung. Longer overall survival was associated with higher T cell density in blood, whereas shorter survival was associated with higher clonality in adjacent lung. Because of the exploratory design, TCR variables were selected using unadjusted p-values without false-discovery rate correction. Uninvolved tumor-adjacent lung showed the highest T cell clonality, higher than tumor, which suggests more focused antigenic responses in the uninvolved tumor-adjacent lung. Because multi-region tumor sequencing was not performed, intratumor heterogeneity could not be ruled out.

Concerning this clone itself: No antigen is known for it. Nothing much larger sits one base from this clone, and base qualities are not available.

At diagnosis, tumor, uninvolved tumor-adjacent lung and peripheral blood were collected and then preserved as a mix of FFPE and fresh-frozen material. For TCR repertoire profiling, blood samples were analyzed as peripheral blood mononuclear cells. TCR beta CDR3 regions were sequenced from DNA using the immunoSEQ Assay. Per the authors' processing: To compute T cell density, TCR beta template counts were normalized to usable DNA, which was estimated by amplifying housekeeping genes. Richness was estimated using the preseqR package, with extrapolation to 400,000 templates for PBMC samples and to 120,000 templates for tissue samples. Clonality was defined by subtracting Pielou's evenness from one. Tissue-enriched TCRs were identified through differential abundance testing performed on productive amino-acid clonotypes, with a minimum total count of 5 and an alpha of 0.1. The Jaccard Index and the Morisita Overlap Index were used to quantify repertoire overlap between compartments. GLIPH grouped TCR beta CDR3s together with public tetramer-defined viral CDR3s, and a viral motif had to include at least three viral sequences and show V-gene enrichment. TCRdb obtained this table from immuneACCESS and retained in-frame rearrangements with V and J assigned. These tables miss some clones; where compared with another copy, unresolved V genes account for less than half of the shortfall, and the remainder is unexplained. V, J and clone size are taken as reported in that table, and D and trimming were inferred from the DNA itself. This sample lists 25,000 to 30,000 clones; around 81% were detected once. In total, the top ten clones hold roughly 5.7% of the sample.

CDR1 ENHRY and CDR2 SYGVKD are derived from the germline V gene. The CDR3 starts with the cysteine, ends with the phenylalanine, and has 13 residues. Left in the record is the CDR3 DNA by itself, 39 bases read in frame from the first base. V loses 5 bases, J loses 2 bases, and the germline ends lie 9 bases apart. The chain employs TRBV10-3 and TRBJ1-2, with the D gene call left open. This sequence originates from a man aged 40-75 years with stage III lung adenocarcinoma. Sequenced material: peripheral blood mononuclear cells, taken before any cancer treatment. CDR3 protein: CAISQDVNYGYTF. The DNA sequence follows: TGTGCCATCAGTCAGGACGTAAACTATGGCTACACCTTC.